This T cell receptor (beta chain) emerged from a study of blood T cell repertoires in COVID-19. Study at large: Specimens from acute and convalescent COVID-19 originated in the United States, Italy and Spain. T cells, B-cell-depleted T cells, or PBMCs supplied cDNA or gDNA.

Original methodology: Reference gene primer amplification in the assay estimated nucleated cell counts. Only in-frame clones appear in the TCRdb table, and some are missing; sequencing was by immunoSEQ multiplex PCR. That table gives V, J and clone size, and the DNA gave D and trimming. The repertoire holds about 200,000 clones, with roughly 80% as singletons. This CDR3 is 14 amino acids long. The V end lost 2 bases, the J end lost 7 bases, and 15 bases lay between the germline ends. The germline V gene encodes CDR1 SGHNT and CDR2 YYREEE (reference sequence). Sequencing was done on a sample of peripheral blood. The chain has TRBV5-4 and TRBJ1-1; D remains ambiguous. The clonotype comes from a woman aged 40 to 50 with active or convalescent COVID-19. The CDR3 nucleotides read TGTGCCAGCAGCTTTGGAGCGGGGAGCAGTGAAGCTTTCTTT. This encodes CASSFGAGSSEAFF. Using reference TRBV5-4 and TRBJ1-1 for the parts outside the CDR3, the full variable domain is ETGVTQSPTHLIKTRGQQVTLRCSSQSGHNTVSWYQQALGQGPQFIFQYYREEENGRGNFPPRFSGLQFPNYSSELNVNALELDDSALYLCASSFGAGSSEAFFGQGTRLTVV.